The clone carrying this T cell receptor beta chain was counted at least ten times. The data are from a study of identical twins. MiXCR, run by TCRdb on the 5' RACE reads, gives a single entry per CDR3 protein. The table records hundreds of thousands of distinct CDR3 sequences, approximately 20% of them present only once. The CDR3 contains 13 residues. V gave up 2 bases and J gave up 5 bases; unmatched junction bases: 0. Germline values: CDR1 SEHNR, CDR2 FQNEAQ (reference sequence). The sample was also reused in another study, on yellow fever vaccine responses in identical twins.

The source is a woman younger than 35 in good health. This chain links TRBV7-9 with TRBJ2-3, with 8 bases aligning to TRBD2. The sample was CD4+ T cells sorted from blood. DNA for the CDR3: TGTGCCAGCAGCTTACTAGCGGGAGATACGCAGTATTTT. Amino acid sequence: CASSLLAGDTQYF.